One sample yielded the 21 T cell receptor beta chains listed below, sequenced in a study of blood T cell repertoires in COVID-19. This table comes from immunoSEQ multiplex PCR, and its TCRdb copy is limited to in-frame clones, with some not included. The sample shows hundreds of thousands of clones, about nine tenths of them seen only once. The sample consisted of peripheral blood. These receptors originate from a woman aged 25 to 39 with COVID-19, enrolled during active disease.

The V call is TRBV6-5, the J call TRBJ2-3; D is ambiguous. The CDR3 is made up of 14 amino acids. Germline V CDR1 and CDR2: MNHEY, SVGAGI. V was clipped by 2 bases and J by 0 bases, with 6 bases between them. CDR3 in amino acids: CASSYRSSTDTQYF. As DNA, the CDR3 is TGTGCCAGCAGTTACCGGAGTAGCACAGATACGCAGTATTTT.

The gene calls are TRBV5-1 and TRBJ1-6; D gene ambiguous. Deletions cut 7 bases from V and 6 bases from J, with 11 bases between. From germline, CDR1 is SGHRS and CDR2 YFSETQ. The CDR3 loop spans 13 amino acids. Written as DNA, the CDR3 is TGCGCCAGCGCCGACGAGCGTAATTCACCCCTCCACTTT. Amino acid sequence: CASADERNSPLHF.

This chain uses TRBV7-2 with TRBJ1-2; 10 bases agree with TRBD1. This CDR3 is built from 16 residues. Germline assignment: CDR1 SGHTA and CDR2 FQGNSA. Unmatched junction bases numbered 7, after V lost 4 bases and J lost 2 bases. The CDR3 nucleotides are TGTGCCAGCAGCTCGACCCGGACAGGGGGGAACTATGGCTACACCTTC. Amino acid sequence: CASSSTRTGGNYGYTF. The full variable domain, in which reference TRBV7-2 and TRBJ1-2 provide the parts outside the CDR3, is GAGVSQSPSNKVTEKGKDVELRCDPISGHTALYWYRQSLGQGLEFLIYFQGNSAPDKSGLPSDRFSAERTGGSVSTLTIQRTQQEDSAVYLCASSSTRTGGNYGYTFGSGTRLTVV.

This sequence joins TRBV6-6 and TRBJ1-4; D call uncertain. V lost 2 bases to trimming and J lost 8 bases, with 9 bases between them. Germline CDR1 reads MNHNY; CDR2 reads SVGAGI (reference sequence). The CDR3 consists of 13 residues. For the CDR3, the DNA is TGTGCCAGCAGTTACCGGGGTTCGGAAAAACTGTTTTTT. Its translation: CASSYRGSEKLFF.

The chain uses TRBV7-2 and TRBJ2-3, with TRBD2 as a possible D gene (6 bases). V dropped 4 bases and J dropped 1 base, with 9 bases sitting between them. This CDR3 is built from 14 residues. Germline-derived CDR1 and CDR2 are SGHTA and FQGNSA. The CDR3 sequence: CASSSGGGTDTQYF. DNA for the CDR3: TGTGCCAGCAGCTCCGGGGGAGGCACAGATACGCAGTATTTT. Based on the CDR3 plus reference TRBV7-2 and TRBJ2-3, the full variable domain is GAGVSQSPSNKVTEKGKDVELRCDPISGHTALYWYRQSLGQGLEFLIYFQGNSAPDKSGLPSDRFSAERTGGSVSTLTIQRTQQEDSAVYLCASSSGGGTDTQYFGPGTRLTVL.

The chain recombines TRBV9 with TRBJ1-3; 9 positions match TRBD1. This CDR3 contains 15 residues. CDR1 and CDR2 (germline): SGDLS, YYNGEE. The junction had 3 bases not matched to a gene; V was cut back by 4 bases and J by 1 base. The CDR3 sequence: CASSPDRGSGNTIYF. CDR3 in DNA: TGTGCCAGCAGCCCCGACAGGGGGTCTGGAAACACCATATATTTT. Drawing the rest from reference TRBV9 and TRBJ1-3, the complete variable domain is DSGVTQTPKHLITATGQRVTLRCSPRSGDLSVYWYQQSLDQGLQFLIQYYNGEERAKGNILERFSAQQFPDLHSELNLSSLELGDSALYFCASSPDRGSGNTIYFGEGSWLTVV.

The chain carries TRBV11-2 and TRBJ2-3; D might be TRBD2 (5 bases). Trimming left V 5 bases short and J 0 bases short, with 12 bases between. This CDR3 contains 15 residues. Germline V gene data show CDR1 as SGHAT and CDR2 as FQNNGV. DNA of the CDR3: TGTGCCAGCAGCCCGACGGGGTCGAGCACAGATACGCAGTATTTT. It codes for CASSPTGSSTDTQYF.

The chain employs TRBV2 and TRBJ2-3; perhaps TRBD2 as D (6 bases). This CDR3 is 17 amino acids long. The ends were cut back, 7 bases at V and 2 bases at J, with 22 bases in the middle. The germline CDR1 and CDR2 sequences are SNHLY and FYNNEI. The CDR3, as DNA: TGTGCCAGCACTGGGATGACCGCAGCGGGCCCCACAGATACGCAGTATTTT. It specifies CASTGMTAAGPTDTQYF.

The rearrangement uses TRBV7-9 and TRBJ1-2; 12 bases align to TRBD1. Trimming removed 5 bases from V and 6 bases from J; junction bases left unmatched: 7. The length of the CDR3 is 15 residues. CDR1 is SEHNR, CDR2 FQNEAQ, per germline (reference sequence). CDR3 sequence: CASSRSGQGANGYTF. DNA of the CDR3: TGTGCCAGCAGCCGTTCGGGACAGGGGGCAAATGGCTACACCTTC.

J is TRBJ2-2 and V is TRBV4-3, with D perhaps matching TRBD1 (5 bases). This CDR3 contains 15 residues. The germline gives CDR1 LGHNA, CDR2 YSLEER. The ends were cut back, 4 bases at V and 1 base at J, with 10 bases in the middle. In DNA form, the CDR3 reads TGCGCCAGCAGCCCCTCACAGGAGAACACCGGGGAGCTGTTTTTT. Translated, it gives CASSPSQENTGELFF.

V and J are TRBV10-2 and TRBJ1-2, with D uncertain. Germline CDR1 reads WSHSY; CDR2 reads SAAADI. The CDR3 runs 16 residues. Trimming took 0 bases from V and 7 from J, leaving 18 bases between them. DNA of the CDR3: TGCGCCAGCAGTGAGTCGAAGTTCCCCGGAGCGTTTGGCTACACCTTC. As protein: CASSESKFPGAFGYTF.

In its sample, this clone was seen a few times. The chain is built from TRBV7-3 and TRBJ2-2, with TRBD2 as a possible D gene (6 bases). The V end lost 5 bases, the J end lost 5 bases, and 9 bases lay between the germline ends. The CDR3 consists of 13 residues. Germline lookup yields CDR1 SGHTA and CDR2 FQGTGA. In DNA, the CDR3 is TGTGCCAGCAGCATGGGACTTACCGGGGAGCTGTTTTTT. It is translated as CASSMGLTGELFF.

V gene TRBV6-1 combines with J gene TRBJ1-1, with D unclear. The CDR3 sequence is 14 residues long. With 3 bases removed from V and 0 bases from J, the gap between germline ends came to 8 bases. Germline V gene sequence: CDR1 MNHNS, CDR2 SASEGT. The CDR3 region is CASSDRWLNTEAFF. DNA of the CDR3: TGTGCCAGCAGTGACAGGTGGTTGAACACTGAAGCTTTCTTT.

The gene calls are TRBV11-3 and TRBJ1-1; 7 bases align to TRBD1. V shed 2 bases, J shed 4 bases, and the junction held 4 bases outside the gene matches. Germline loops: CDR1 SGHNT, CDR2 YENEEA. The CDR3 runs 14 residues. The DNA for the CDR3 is TGTGCCAGCAGCTTACAGTCAGGGGGCACTGAAGCTTTCTTT. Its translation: CASSLQSGGTEAFF.

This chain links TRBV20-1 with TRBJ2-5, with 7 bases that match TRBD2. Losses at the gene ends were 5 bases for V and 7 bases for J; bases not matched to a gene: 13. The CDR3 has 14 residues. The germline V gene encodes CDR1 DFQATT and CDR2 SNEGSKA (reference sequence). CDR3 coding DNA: TGCAGTGCTGGTGCCGTGGCGGGGGTTGGGACCCAGTACTTC. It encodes CSAGAVAGVGTQYF.

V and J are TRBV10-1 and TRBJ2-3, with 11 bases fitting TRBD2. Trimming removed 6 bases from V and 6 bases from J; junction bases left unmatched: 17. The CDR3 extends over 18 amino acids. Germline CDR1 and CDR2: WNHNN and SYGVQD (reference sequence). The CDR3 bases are TGCGCCAGCAGATCAATAATTCTGACTAGCGGGGTAGTGGATACGCAGTATTTT. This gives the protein CASRSIILTSGVVDTQYF.

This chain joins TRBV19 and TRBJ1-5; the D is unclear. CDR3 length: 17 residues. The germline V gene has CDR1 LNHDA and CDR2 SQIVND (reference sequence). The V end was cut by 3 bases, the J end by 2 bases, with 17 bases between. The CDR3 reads CASSIQPGYRGNQPQHF. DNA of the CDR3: TGTGCCAGTAGTATCCAGCCGGGATATAGGGGCAATCAGCCCCAGCATTTT.

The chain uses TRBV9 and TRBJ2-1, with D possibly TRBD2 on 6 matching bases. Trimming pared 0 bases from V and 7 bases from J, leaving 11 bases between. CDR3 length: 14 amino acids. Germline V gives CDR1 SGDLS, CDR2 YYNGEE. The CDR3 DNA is TGTGCCAGCAGCGTAGGTGGAGGGGTGAATGAGCAGTTCTTC. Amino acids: CASSVGGGVNEQFF.

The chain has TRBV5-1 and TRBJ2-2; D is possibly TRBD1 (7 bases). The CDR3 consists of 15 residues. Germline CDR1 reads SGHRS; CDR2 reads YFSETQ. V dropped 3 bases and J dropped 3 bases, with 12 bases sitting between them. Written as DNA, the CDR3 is TGCGCCAGCAGCTCCAGGGGGGCCTACACCGGGGAGCTGTTTTTT. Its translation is CASSSRGAYTGELFF.

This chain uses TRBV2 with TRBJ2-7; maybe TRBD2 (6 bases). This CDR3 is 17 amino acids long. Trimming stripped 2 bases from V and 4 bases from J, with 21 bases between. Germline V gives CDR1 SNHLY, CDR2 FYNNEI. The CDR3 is CASSEPVDAGGGYEQYF. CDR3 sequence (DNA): TGTGCCAGCAGTGAACCCGTCGACGCGGGTGGGGGGTACGAGCAGTACTTC.

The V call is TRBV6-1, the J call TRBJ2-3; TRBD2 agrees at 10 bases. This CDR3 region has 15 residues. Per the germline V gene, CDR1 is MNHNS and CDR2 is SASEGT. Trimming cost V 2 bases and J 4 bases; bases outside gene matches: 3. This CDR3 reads CASSESGGAPDTQYF. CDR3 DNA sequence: TGTGCCAGCAGTGAAAGCGGGGGGGCACCAGATACGCAGTATTTT.